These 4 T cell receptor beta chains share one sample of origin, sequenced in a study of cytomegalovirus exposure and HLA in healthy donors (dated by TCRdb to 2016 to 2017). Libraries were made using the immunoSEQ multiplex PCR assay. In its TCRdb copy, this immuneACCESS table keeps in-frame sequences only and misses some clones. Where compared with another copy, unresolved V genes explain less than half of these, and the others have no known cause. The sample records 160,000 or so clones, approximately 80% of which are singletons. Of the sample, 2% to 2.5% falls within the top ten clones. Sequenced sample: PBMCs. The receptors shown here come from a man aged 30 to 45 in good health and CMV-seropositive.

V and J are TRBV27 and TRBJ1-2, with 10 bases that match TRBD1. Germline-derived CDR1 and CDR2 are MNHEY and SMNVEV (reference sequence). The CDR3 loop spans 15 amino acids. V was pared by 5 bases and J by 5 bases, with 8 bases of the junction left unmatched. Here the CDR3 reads CASSQRQGAGYGYTF. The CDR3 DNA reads TGTGCCAGCAGTCAAAGACAGGGGGCCGGGTATGGCTACACCTTC.

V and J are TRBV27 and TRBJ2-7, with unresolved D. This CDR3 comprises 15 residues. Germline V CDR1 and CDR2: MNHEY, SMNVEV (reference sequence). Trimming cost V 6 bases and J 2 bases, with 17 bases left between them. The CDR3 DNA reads TGTGCCAGCAGCCCACGGTCCAGGCTGGCCTACGAGCAGTACTTC. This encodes CASSPRSRLAYEQYF.

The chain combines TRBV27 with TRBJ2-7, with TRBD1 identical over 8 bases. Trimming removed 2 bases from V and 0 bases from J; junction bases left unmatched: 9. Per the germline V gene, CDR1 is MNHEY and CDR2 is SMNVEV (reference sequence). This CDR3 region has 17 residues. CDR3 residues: CASSLLHSDRGSYEQYF. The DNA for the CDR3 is TGTGCCAGCAGTTTACTCCATTCCGACAGGGGCTCCTACGAGCAGTACTTC.

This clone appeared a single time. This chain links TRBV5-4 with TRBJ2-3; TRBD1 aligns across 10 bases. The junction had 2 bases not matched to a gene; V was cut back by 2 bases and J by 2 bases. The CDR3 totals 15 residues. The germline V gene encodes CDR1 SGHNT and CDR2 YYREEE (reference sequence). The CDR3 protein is CASSFGTGVTDTQYF. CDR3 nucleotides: TGTGCCAGCAGCTTCGGGACAGGGGTCACAGATACGCAGTATTTT. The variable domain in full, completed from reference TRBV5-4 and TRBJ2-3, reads ETGVTQSPTHLIKTRGQQVTLRCSSQSGHNTVSWYQQALGQGPQFIFQYYREEENGRGNFPPRFSGLQFPNYSSELNVNALELDDSALYLCASSFGTGVTDTQYFGPGTRLTVL.